This TCR beta chain stems from a study of PD-1 blockade in classical Hodgkin lymphoma. Autologous stem cell transplantation was followed by relapse in every patient, and brentuximab vedotin exposure varied. Relapsed/refractory classical Hodgkin lymphoma patients had complete, partial or progressive responses. Produced via immunoSEQ multiplex PCR; TCRdb's table is partial and in-frame only. The data hold under 20,000 clones, with roughly 80% observed a single time. Per the germline V gene, CDR1 is SEHNR and CDR2 is FQNEAQ (reference sequence). This CDR3 is built from 17 residues. The germline V and J ends were trimmed by 1 base and 1 base, with 11 bases remaining between them.

The clonotype was recovered from a human donor with classical Hodgkin lymphoma. The chain is built from TRBV7-9 and TRBJ2-6, with D possibly TRBD1 on 6 matching bases. The source was peripheral blood mononuclear cells (PBMCs), collected before the second cycle of nivolumab. Here the CDR3 reads CASSLVRGESGANVLTF. CDR3 in DNA: TGTGCCAGCAGCTTAGTCAGGGGAGAATCTGGGGCCAACGTCCTGACTTTC.